This T cell receptor (beta chain) was captured in a study of spatial heterogeneity in lung cancer. Stated time point: sample taken at primary tumor resection. Study-level points and caveats: Expanded intratumoral alpha and beta TCR counts tracked tumor mutation counts.

Trimming removed 5 bases from V and 4 bases from J; junction bases left unmatched: 13. The CDR3 has 17 amino acids. TCRdb recomputed calls from the 5' RACE reads with MiXCR, one row per CDR3 protein. The repertoire has just under 1,500 distinct CDR3 sequences, 7.5% to 9% of them found once; the top ten carry around 30%. On this clonotype: The antigen is unknown.

The chain uses TRBV12-3 or TRBV12-4 and TRBJ2-1, with 8 positions matching TRBD2. This sample comprised lung tumor tissue, obtained at surgery. This receptor was taken from a male donor with early-stage non-small cell lung cancer. CDR3 nucleotides: TGTGCCAGCAGTCTTCTGCCGGGACTAGGACGGTACAATGAGCAGTTCTTC. It yields the protein CASSLLPGLGRYNEQFF.